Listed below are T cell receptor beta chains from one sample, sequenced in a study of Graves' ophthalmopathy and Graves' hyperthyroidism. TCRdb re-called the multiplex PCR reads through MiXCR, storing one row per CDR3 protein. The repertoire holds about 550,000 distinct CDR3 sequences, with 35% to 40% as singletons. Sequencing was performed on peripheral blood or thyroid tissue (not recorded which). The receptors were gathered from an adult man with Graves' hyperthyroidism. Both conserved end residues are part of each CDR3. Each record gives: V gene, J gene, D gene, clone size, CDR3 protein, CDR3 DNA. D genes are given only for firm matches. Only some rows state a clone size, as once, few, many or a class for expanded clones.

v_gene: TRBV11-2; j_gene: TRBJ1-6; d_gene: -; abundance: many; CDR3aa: CASSLARTNSPLHF; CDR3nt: TGTGCCAGCAGCTTAGCCCGAACTAATTCACCCCTCCACTTT
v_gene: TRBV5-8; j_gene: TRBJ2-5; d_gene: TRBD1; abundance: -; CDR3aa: CASSSGTEGTQYF; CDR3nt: TGCGCCAGCAGCTCCGGGACAGAAGGGACCCAGTACTTC
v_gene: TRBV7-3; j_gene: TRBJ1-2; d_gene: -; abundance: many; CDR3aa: CASSLSPGQGYGYTF; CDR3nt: TGTGCCAGCAGCTTAAGCCCGGGGCAAGGCTATGGCTACACCTTC
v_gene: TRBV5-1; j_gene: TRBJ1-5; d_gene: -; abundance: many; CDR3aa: CASSLVGGKGDQPQHF; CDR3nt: TGCGCCAGCAGCTTGGTCGGAGGGAAGGGGGATCAGCCCCAGCATTTT
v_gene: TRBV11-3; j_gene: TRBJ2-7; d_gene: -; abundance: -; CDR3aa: CASSSRSGEGSYEQYF; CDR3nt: TGTGCCAGCAGCTCCCGGTCAGGGGAGGGATCCTACGAGCAGTACTTC
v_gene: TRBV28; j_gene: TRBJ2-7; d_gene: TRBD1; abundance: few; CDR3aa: CASSRQGGDEQYF; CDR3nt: TGTGCCAGCAGCCGACAGGGGGGCGACGAGCAGTACTTC
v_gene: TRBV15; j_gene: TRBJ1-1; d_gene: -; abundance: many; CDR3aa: CATLQRPNTEAFF; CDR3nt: TGTGCCACACTTCAGAGGCCAAACACTGAAGCTTTCTTT
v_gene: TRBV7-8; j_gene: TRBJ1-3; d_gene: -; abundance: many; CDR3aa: CASSLDRSRIGNTIYF; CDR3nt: TGTGCCAGCAGCTTAGACCGTAGCAGGATCGGAAACACCATATATTTT
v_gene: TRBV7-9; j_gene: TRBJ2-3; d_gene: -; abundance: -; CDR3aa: CASSLSYHPAGTFTDTQYF; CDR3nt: TGTGCCAGCAGCTTATCTTACCACCCCGCAGGGACCTTCACAGATACGCAGTATTTT
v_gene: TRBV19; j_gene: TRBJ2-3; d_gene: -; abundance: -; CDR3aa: CASSRVGGTDTQYF; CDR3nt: TGTGCCAGTAGTAGGGTCGGCGGCACAGATACGCAGTATTTT
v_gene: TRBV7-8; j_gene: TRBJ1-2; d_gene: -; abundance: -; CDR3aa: CASSKVGGANNERGYTF; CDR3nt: TGTGCCAGCAGCAAAGTTGGCGGAGCGAACAATGAGCGTGGCTACACCTTC
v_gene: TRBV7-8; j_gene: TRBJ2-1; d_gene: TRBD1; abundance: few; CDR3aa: CASSLRDRDNEQFF; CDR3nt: TGTGCCAGCAGCTTAAGGGACAGGGACAATGAGCAGTTCTTC
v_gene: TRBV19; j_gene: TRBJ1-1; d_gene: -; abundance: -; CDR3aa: CASTWDWAATEAFF; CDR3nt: TGTGCCAGTACCTGGGACTGGGCAGCCACTGAAGCTTTCTTT
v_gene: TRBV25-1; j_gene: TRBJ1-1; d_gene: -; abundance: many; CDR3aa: CASSELSPGRSNTEAFF; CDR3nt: TGTGCCAGCAGTGAATTGAGCCCAGGACGATCGAACACTGAAGCTTTCTTT
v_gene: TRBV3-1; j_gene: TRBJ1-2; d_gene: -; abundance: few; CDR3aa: CASSNRGDYGYTF; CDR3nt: TGTGCCAGCAGCAACCGCGGGGACTATGGCTACACCTTC
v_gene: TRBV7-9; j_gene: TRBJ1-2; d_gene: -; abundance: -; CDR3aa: CAVREGGVGYGYTF; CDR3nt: TGTGCCGTCCGAGAGGGGGGGGTGGGCTATGGCTACACCTTC
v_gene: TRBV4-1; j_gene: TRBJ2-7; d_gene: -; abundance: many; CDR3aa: CASSQRQGWYEQYF; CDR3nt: TGCGCCAGCAGCCAAAGGCAGGGTTGGTACGAGCAGTACTTC
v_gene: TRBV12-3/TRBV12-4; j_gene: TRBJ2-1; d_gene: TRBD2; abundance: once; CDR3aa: CASSVGGPGLAQFF; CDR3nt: TGTGCCAGCAGCGTAGGCGGACCGGGACTAGCGCAGTTCTTC
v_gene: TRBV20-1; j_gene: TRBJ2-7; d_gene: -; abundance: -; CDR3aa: CSARPEYNEQYF; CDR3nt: TGCAGTGCTAGGCCAGAGTACAATGAGCAGTACTTC
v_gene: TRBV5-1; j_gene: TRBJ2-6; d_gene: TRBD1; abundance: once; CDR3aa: CASSLVTRGLGGANVLTF; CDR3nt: TGCGCCAGTAGCTTGGTAACCAGGGGGCTTGGTGGGGCCAACGTCCTGACTTTC
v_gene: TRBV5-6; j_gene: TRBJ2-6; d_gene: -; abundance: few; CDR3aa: CASSLATDLSSGANVLTF; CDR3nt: TGTGCCAGCAGCTTGGCCACGGACTTAAGCTCTGGGGCCAACGTCCTGACTTTC
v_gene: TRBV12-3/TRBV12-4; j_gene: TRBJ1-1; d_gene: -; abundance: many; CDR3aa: CASSPGGGYMNTEAFF; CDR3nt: TGTGCCAGCAGTCCCGGCGGCGGCTATATGAACACTGAAGCTTTCTTT
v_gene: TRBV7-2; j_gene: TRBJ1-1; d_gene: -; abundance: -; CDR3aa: CASSLVRDKNTEAFF; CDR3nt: TGTGCCAGCAGCTTAGTAAGGGACAAGAACACTGAAGCTTTCTTT
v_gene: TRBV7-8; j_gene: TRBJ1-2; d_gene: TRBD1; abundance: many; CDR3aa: CASSLSTGGGGGYTF; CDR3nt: TGTGCCAGCAGCTTATCTACAGGGGGAGGTGGTGGCTACACCTTC
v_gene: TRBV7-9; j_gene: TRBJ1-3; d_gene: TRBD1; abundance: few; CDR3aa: CASSSTGQAFSGNTIYF; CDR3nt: TGTGCCAGCAGCTCCACCGGACAGGCGTTCTCTGGAAACACCATATATTTT
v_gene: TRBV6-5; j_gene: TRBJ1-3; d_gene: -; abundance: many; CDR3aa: CASSKEAGNTIYF; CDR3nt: TGTGCCAGCAGTAAAGAGGCGGGAAACACCATATATTTT
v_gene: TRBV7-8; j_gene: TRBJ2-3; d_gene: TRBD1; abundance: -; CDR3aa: CASSLASRTGEITDTQYF; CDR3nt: TGTGCCAGCAGCTTAGCGTCGCGGACAGGGGAGATCACAGATACGCAGTATTTT
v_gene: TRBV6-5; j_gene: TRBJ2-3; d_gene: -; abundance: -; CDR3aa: CASSYVTGPTDTQYF; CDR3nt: TGTGCCAGCAGTTACGTAACGGGGCCCACAGATACGCAGTATTTT
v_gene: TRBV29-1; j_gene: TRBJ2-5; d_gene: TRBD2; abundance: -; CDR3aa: CSVVTSAGAQETQYF; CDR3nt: TGCAGCGTTGTCACGTCAGCGGGAGCCCAAGAGACCCAGTACTTC
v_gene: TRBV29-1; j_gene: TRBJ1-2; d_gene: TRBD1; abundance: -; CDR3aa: CSVSGTGGSGNTF; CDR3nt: TGCAGCGTTTCCGGGACAGGGGGCTCTGGAAACACCTTC
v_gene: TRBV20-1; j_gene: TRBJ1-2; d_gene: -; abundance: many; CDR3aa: CSVQTGTGYTF; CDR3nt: TGCAGTGTGCAGACAGGCACCGGCTACACCTTC
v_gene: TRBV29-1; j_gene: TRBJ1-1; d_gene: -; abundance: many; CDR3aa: CSVLTGGTEAFF; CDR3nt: TGCAGCGTTCTGACAGGAGGTACTGAAGCTTTCTTT
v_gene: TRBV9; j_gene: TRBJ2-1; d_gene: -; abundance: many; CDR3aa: CASSVGGASAAYHNEQFF; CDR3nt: TGTGCCAGCAGCGTAGGGGGGGCGTCTGCCGCCTATCACAATGAGCAGTTCTTC
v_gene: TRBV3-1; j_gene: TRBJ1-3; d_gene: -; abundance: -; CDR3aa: CASSGNGNTIYF; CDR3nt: TGTGCCAGCTCGGGGAACGGAAACACCATATATTTT
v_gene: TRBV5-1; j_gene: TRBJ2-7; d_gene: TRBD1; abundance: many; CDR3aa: CASSLPGQGSYEQYF; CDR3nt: TGCGCCAGCAGCCTACCGGGACAGGGGTCCTACGAGCAGTACTTC
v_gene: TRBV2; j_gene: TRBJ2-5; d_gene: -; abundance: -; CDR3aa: CASSTGTQYF; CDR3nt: TGTGCCAGCAGCACCGGGACCCAGTACTTC
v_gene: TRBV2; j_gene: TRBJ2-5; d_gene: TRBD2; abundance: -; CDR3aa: CASRRSTSGVGETQYF; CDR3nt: TGTGCCAGCAGACGCTCCACTAGCGGGGTGGGAGAGACCCAGTACTTC
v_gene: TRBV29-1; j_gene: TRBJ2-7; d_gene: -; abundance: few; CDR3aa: CSVEDSEGSYEQYF; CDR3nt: TGCAGCGTTGAAGATTCCGAGGGGAGTTACGAGCAGTACTTC
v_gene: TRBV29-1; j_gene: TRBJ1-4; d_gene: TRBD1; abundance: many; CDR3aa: CSAGSGTGEGKLFF; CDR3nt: TGCAGCGCTGGGTCCGGGACAGGGGAGGGAAAACTGTTTTTT
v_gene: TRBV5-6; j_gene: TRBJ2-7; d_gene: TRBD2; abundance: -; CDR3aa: CASSWTSGRSVYEQYF; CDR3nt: TGTGCCAGCAGCTGGACTAGCGGGAGGTCTGTCTACGAGCAGTACTTC
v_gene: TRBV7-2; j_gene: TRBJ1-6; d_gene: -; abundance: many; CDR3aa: CASSVGTIDNSPLHF; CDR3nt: TGTGCCAGCAGCGTAGGGACAATCGATAATTCACCCCTCCACTTT
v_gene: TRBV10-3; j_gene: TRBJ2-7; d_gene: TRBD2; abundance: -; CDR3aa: CAASDRTGLAEGYEQYF; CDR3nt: TGTGCCGCCTCGGACAGGACGGGACTAGCGGAGGGCTACGAGCAGTACTTC
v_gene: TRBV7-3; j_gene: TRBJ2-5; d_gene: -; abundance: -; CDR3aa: CASSLPLETQYF; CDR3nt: TGTGCCAGCAGCCTTCCCCTGGAGACCCAGTACTTC
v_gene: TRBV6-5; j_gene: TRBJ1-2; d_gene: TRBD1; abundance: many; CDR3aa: CASSSRTGFYGYTF; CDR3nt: TGTGCCAGCAGTTCCCGGACAGGCTTCTATGGCTACACCTTC
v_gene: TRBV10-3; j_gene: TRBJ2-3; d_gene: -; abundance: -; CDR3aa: CAIGVGTDTQYF; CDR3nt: TGTGCCATAGGAGTCGGCACAGATACGCAGTATTTT
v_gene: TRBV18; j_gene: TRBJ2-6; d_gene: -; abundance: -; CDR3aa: CASSPYRARTYYGANVLTF; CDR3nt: TGTGCCAGCTCACCATACAGGGCCAGGACTTACTATGGGGCCAACGTCCTGACTTTC